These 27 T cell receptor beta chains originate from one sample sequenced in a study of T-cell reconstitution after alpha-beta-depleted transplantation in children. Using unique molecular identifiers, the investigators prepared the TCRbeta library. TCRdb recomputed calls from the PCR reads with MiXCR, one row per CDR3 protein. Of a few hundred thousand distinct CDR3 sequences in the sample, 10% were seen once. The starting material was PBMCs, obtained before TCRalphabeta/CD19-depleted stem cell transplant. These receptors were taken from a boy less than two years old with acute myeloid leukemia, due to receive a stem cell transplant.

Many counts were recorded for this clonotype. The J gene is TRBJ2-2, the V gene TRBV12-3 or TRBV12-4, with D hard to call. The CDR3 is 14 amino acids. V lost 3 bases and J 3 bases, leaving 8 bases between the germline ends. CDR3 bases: TGTGCCAGCAGTTTTCGGCACTACACCGGGGAGCTGTTTTTT. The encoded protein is CASSFRHYTGELFF.

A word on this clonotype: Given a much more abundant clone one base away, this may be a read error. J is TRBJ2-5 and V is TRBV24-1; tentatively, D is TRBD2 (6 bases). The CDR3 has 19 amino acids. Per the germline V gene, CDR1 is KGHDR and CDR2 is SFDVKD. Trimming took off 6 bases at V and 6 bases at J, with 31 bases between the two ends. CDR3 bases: TGTGCCACCAGTTATTCTCTACTAGCCTTTCCCTCCCCAAGAAAGACCCAGTACTTC. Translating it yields CATSYSLLAFPSPRKTQYF.

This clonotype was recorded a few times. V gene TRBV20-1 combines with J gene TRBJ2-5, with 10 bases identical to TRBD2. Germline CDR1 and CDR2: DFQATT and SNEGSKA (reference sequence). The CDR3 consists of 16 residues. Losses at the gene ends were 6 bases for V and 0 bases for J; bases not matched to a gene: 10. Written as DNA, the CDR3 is TGCAGTGCCCGACTAGCGGGTAGATTTTACCAAGAGACCCAGTACTTC. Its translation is CSARLAGRFYQETQYF.

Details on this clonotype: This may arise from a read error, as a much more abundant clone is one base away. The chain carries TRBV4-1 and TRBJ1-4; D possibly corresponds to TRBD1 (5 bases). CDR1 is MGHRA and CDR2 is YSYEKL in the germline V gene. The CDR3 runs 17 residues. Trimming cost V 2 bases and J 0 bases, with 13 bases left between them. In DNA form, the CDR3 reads TGCGCCAGCAGCCAATCAGGGATCACCACAACTAATGAAAAACTGTTTTTT. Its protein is CASSQSGITTTNEKLFF.

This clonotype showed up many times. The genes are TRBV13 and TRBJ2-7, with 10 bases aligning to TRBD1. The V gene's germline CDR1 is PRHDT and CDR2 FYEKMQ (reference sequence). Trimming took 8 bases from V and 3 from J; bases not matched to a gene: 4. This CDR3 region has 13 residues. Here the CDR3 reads CASGGTGDYEQYF. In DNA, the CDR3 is TGTGCCAGCGGGGGGACAGGGGACTACGAGCAGTACTTC.

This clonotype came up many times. For the CDR3, the DNA is TGTGCCAGCAGCTGGTTCTCTCGAGGACCTCCCTACAATGAGCAGTTCTTC. Translating it yields CASSWFSRGPPYNEQFF. The genes are TRBV7-9 and TRBJ2-1; D gene uncertain. Deletions cut 4 bases from V and 2 bases from J, with 18 bases between. CDR1 SEHNR and CDR2 FQNEAQ come from the germline V gene (reference sequence). This CDR3 region has 17 residues.

The CDR3 spells CSATLGAHKETQYF. CDR3 bases: TGCAGTGCTACTTTAGGGGCCCATAAAGAGACCCAGTACTTC. The chain employs TRBV20-1 and TRBJ2-5, with D maybe TRBD1 (5 bases). Germline V lookup: CDR1 DFQATT, CDR2 SNEGSKA (reference sequence). V dropped 4 bases and J dropped 3 bases, with 15 bases sitting between them. This CDR3 comprises 14 residues.

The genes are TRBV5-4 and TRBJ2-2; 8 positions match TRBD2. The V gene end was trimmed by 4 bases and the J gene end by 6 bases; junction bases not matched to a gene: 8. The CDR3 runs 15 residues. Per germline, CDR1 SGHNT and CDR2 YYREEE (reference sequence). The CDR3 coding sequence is TGTGCCAGCAGCGAACCGGGACTAGACGCCGGGGAGCTGTTTTTT. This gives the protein CASSEPGLDAGELFF.

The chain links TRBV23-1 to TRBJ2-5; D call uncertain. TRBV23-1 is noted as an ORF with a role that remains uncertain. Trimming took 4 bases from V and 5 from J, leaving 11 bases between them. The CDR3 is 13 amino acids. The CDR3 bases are TGCGCCAGCAGTCGGCCTCTAAGGGAGACCCAGTACTTC. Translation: CASSRPLRETQYF.

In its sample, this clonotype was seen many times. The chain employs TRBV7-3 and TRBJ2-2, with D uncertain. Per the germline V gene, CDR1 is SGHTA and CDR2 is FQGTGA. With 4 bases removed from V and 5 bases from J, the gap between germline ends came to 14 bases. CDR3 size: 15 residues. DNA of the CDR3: TGTGCCAGCAGCTCAGGTCCAGGTTCAACCGGGGAGCTGTTTTTT. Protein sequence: CASSSGPGSTGELFF.

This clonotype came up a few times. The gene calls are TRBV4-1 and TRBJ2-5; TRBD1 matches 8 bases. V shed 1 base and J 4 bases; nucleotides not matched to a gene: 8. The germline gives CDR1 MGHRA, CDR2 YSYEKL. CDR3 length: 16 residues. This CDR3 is CASSQGRGLSGETQYF. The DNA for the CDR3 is TGCGCCAGCAGCCAAGGCAGGGGGCTCAGTGGAGAGACCCAGTACTTC.

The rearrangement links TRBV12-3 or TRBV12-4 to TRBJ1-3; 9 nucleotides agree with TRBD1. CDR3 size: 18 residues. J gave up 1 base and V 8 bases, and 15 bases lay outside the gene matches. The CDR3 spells CASGPGQGVRFSGNTIYF. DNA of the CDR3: TGTGCCAGCGGACCGGGACAGGGAGTACGGTTTTCTGGAAACACCATATATTTT.

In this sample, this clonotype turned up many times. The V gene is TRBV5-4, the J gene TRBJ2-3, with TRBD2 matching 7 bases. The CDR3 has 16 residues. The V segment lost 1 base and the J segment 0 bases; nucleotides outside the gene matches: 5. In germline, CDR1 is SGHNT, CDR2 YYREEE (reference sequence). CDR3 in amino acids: CASSLWLAESTDTQYF. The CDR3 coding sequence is TGTGCCAGCAGCTTGTGGCTAGCGGAAAGCACAGATACGCAGTATTTT.

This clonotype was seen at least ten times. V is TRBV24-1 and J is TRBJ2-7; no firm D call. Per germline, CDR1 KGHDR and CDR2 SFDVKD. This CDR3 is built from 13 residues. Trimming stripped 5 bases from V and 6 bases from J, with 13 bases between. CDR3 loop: CATSGNVGFEQYF. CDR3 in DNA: TGTGCCACCAGTGGCAACGTGGGGTTCGAGCAGTACTTC.

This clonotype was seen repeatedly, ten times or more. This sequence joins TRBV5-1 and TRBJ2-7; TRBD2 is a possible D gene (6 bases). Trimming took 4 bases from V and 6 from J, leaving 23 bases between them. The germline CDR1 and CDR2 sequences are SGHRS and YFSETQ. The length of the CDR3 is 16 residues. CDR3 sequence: CASSTLGTGAKSEQYF. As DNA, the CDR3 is TGCGCCAGCAGCACCCTAGGGACTGGGGCAAAATCCGAGCAGTACTTC.

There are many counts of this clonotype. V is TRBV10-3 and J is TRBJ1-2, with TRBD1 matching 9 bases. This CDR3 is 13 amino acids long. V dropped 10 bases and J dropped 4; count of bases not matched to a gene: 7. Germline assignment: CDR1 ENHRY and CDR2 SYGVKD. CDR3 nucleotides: TGTGCCACCGATCCGACAGGGGGCTATGGCTACACCTTC. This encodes CATDPTGGYGYTF.

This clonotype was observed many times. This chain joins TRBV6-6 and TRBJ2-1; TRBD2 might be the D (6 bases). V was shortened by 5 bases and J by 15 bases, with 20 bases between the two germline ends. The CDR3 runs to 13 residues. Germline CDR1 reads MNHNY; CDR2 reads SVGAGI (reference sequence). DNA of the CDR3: TGTGCCAGCAGTCATATGGGGGACTTCCAAGCGTTCTTC. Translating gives CASSHMGDFQAFF.

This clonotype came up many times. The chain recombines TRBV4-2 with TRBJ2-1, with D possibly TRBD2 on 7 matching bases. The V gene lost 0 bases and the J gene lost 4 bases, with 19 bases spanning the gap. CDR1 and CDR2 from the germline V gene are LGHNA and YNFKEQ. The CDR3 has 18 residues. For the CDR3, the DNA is TGTGCCAGCAGCCAAGACTTTGGCGGGGGCGCGCGGTACAATGAGCAGTTCTTC. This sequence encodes CASSQDFGGGARYNEQFF.

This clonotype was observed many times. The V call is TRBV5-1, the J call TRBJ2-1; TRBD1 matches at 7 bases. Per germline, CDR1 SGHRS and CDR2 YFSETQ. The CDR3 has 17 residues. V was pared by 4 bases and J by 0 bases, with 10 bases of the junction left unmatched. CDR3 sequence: CASSGLTGPSSYNEQFF. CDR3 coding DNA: TGCGCCAGCAGCGGGCTGACAGGGCCTTCCTCCTACAATGAGCAGTTCTTC.

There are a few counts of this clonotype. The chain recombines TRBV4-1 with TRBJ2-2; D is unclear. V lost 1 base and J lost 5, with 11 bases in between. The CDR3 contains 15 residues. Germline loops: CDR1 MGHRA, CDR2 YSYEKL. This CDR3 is CASSQVQVLTGELFF. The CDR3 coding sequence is TGCGCCAGCAGCCAAGTCCAGGTTCTAACCGGGGAGCTGTTTTTT.

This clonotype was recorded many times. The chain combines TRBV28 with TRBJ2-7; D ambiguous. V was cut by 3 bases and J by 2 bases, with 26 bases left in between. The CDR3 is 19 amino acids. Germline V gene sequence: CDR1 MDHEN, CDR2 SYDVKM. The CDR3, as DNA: TGTGCCAGCAGTTTTATGCCTGGCAGCCATATCCTACTACCCTACGAGCAGTACTTC. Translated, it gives CASSFMPGSHILLPYEQYF.

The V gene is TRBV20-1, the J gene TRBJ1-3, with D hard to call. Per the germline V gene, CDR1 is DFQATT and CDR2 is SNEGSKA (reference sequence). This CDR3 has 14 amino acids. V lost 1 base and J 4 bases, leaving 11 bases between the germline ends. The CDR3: CSARARVLGNTIYF. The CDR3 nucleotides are TGCAGTGCTAGAGCGAGGGTTCTCGGAAACACCATATATTTT.

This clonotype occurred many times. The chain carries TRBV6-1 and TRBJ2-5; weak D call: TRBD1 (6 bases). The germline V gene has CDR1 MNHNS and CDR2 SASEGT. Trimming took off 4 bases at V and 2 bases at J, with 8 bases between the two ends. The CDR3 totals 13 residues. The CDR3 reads CASSATGQETQYF. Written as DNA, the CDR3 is TGTGCCAGCAGTGCCACAGGGCAAGAGACCCAGTACTTC.

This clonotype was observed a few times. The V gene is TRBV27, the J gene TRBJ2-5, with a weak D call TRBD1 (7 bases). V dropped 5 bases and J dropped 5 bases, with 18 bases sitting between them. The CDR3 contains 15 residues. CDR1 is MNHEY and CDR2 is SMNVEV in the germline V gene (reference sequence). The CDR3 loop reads CASSPGGRGRETQYF. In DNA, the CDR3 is TGTGCCAGCAGTCCAGGGGGGCGCGGTAGGGAGACCCAGTACTTC.

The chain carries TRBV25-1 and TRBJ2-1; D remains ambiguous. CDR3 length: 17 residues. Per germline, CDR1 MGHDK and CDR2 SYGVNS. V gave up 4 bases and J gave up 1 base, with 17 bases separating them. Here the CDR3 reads CASSAPDPLRSYNEQFF. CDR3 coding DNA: TGTGCCAGCAGTGCCCCCGACCCCCTGAGGTCCTACAATGAGCAGTTCTTC.

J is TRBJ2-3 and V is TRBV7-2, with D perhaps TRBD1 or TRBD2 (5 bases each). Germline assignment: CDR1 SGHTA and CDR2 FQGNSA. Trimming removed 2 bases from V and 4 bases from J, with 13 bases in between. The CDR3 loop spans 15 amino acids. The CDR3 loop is CASSLYSGRADTQYF. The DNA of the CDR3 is TGTGCCAGCAGCTTATACTCGGGACGGGCAGATACGCAGTATTTT.

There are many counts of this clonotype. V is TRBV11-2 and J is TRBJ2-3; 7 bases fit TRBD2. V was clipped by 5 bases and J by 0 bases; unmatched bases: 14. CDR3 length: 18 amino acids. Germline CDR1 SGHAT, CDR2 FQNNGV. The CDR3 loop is CASSRAMGAGFSTDTQYF. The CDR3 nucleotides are TGTGCCAGCAGCCGCGCCATGGGAGCGGGGTTTAGCACAGATACGCAGTATTTT.